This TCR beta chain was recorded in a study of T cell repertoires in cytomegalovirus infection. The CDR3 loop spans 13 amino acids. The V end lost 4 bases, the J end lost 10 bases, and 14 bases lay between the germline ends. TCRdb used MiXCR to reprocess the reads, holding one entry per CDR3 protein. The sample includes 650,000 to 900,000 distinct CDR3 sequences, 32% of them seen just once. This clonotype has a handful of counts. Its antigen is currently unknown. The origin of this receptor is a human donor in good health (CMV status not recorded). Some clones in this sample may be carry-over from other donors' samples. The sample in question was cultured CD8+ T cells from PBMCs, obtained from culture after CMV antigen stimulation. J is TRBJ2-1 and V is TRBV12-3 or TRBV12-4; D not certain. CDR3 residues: CASSYRTVVEQFF. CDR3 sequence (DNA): TGTGCCAGCAGTTATCGGACCGTCGTAGAGCAGTTCTTC.